The sequence of this T cell receptor beta chain was determined in a study of CD8 T cells in ankylosing spondylitis. Trimming cost V 2 bases and J 6 bases, with 11 bases left between them. Germline-derived CDR1 and CDR2 are SGHTA and FQGNSA. This CDR3 is 13 amino acids long. Broader study findings: About 8 highly homologous variants made up a TCR beta motif, and this motif appeared characteristic of ankylosing spondylitis blood. Existing reports had already noted some motif variants in reactive arthritis synovial fluid and blood. The study looked at matched synovial fluid samples from ankylosing spondylitis patients. Disease-linked clones were reported to be significantly enriched there.

Quantitative 5'-RACE with molecular barcodes was used to make the TCR beta libraries. Each CDR3 protein gets one entry after TCRdb re-called the 5' RACE reads with MiXCR. In the table there are some 240,000 distinct CDR3 sequences, approximately 7.3% of which are singletons. This clonotype occurred a few times. Its antigen remains unknown. This chain joins TRBV7-2 and TRBJ2-7; no definite D call. The TCR originated in a male donor with ankylosing spondylitis. Material: blood, either unsorted or a sorted T cell fraction (not recorded which). The CDR3 loop is CASSLLSIGEQYF. In DNA form, the CDR3 reads TGTGCCAGCAGCTTACTAAGTATCGGCGAGCAGTACTTC. Combining the CDR3 with reference TRBV7-2 and TRBJ2-7 gives the whole variable domain GAGVSQSPSNKVTEKGKDVELRCDPISGHTALYWYRQSLGQGLEFLIYFQGNSAPDKSGLPSDRFSAERTGGSVSTLTIQRTQQEDSAVYLCASSLLSIGEQYFGPGTRLTVT.